This T cell receptor beta chain was sequenced in a study of blood T cell repertoires in COVID-19. Whole-study context: The United States, Italy and Spain were the sources of the acute and convalescent COVID-19 samples. PBMCs, B-cell-depleted T cells, or T cells were the source of the cDNA or gDNA that made up the material.

In the original workflow: Counts of nucleated cells, estimated from reference gene primer amplification, were obtained. Sequencing was performed with immunoSEQ multiplex PCR; in TCRdb, only in-frame clones are kept and a portion is missing. V and J calls and clone size are as listed in that table; D and trimming were resolved from the DNA. The sample consists of about 180,000 clones, approximately 86% of them appearing once. V lost 4 bases to trimming and J lost 12 bases, with 15 bases between them. Germline CDR1 and CDR2: SGHVS and FQNEAQ. This CDR3 spans 12 amino acids. V usage is TRBV7-8 and J usage is TRBJ1-1; TRBD1 might be the D (6 bases). Sequenced input: peripheral blood. This sequence originates from a man over 45 with active or convalescent COVID-19. This chain's CDR3 is CASSSFRDISFF. The CDR3 coding sequence is TGTGCCAGCAGCTCTTTCCGGGACATATCTTTCTTT.